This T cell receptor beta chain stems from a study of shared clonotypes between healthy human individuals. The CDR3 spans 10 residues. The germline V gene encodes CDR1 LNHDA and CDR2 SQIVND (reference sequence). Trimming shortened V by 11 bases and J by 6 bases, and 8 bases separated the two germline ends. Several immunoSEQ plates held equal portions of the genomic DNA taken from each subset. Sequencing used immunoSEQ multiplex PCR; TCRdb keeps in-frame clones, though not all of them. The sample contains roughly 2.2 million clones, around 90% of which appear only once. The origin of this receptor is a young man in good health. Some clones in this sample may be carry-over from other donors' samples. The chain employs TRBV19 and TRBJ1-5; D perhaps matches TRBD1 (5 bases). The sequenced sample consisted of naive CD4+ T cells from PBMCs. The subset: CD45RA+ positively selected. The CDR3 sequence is CAGGVQPQHF. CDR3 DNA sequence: TGTGCCGGAGGGGTTCAGCCCCAGCATTTT.